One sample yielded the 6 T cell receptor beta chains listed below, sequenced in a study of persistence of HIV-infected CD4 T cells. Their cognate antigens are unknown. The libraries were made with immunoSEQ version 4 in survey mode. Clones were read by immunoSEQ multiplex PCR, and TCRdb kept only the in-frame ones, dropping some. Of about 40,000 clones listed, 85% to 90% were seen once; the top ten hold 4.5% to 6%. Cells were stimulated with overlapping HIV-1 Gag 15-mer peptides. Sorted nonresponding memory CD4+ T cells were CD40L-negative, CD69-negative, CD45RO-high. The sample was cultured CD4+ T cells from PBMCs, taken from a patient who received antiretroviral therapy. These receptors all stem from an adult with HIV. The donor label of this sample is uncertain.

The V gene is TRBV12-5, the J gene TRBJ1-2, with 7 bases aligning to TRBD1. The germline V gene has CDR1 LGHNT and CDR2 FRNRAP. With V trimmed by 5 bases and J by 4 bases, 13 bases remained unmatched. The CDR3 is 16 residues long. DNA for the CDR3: TGTGCTAGTGGTGGGGACAGTGGGCCGCGGGTCTATGGCTACACCTTC. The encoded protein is CASGGDSGPRVYGYTF.

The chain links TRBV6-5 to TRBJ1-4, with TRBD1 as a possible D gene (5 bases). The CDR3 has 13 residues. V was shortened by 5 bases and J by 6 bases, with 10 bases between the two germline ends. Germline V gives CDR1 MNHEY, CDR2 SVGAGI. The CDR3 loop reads CASSRGTYEKLFF. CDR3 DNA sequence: TGTGCCAGCAGTCGGGGGACGTATGAAAAACTGTTTTTT.

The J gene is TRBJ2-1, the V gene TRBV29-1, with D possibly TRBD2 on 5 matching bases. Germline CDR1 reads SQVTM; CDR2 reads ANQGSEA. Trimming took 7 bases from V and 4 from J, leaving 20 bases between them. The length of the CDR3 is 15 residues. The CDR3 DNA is TGCAGCGGCTCAAGGACCCCCGGACTTTACAATGAGCAGTTCTTC. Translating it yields CSGSRTPGLYNEQFF.

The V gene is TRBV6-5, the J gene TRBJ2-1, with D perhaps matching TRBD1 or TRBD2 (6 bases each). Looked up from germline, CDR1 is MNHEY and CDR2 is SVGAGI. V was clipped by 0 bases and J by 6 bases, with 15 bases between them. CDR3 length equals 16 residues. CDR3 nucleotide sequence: TGTGCCAGCAGTTACTCGAAGGGGGGAGTGCGCAATGAGCAGTTCTTC. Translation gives CASSYSKGGVRNEQFF.

The CDR3 sequence: CASSPVDEGYTF. As DNA, the CDR3 is TGTGCCAGCAGTCCCGTTGATGAGGGCTACACCTTC. The V and J genes are TRBV12-3 or TRBV12-4 and TRBJ1-2; D unclear. CDR3 length equals 12 residues. Trimming took off 5 bases at V and 8 bases at J, with 12 bases between the two ends.

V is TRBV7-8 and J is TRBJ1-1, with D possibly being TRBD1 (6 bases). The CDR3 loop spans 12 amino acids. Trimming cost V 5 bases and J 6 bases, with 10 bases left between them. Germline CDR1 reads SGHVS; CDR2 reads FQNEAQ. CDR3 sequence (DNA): TGTGCCAGCAGCGGAGGGGGTCCTGAAGCTTTCTTT. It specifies CASSGGGPEAFF.